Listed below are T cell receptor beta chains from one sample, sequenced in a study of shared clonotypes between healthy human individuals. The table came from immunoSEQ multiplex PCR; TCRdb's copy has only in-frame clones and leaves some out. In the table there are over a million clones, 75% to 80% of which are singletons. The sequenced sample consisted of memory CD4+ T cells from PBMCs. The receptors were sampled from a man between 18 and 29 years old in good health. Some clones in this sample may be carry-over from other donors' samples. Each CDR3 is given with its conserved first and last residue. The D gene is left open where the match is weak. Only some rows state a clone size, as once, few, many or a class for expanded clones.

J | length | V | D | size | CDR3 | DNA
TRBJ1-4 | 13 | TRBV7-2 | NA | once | CASSLGLPGKLFF | TGTGCCAGCAGCTTAGGATTACCCGGGAAACTGTTTTTT
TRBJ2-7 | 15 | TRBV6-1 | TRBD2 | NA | CASSAPAGVRYEQYF | TGTGCCAGCAGTGCTCCAGCGGGAGTGCGTTACGAGCAGTACTTC
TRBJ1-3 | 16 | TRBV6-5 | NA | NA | CASSYDPGNSGNTIYF | TGTGCCAGCAGTTACGATCCGGGGAACTCTGGAAACACCATATATTTT
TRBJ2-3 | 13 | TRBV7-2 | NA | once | CASSPSGTNTQYF | TGTGCCAGCAGCCCTTCCGGAACAAATACGCAGTATTTT
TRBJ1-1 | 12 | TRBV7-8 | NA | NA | CASSLVGGEAFF | TGTGCCAGCAGCTTAGTTGGGGGAGAAGCTTTCTTT
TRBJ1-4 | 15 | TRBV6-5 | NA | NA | CASSTYTGIGGKLFF | TGTGCCAGCAGCACGTACACAGGGATTGGAGGAAAACTGTTTTTT
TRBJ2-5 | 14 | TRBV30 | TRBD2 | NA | CAWKWLAGRETQYF | TGTGCCTGGAAGTGGCTAGCGGGAAGAGAGACCCAGTACTTC
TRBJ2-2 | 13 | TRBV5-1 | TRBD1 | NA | CASSGTGFGELFF | TGCGCCAGCAGCGGGACAGGGTTCGGGGAGCTGTTTTTT
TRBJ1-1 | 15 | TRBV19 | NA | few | CASSNHWTTVTTAFF | TGTGCCAGTAGTAATCATTGGACTACAGTCACGACCGCTTTCTTT
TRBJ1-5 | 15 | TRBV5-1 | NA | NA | CASSLDSWGNQPQHF | TGCGCCAGCAGCCTGGACAGTTGGGGCAATCAGCCCCAGCATTTT
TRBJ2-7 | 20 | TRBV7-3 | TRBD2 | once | CASSLRPASGRAGKTYEQYF | TGTGCCAGCAGCTTAAGACCGGCTAGCGGGAGGGCCGGAAAGACCTACGAGCAGTACTTC
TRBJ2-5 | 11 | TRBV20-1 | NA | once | CSASIRETQYF | TGCAGTGCTAGCATAAGGGAGACCCAGTACTTC
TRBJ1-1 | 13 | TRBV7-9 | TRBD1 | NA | CASSSQGGTEAFF | TGTGCCAGCAGCTCCCAGGGGGGGACTGAAGCTTTCTTT
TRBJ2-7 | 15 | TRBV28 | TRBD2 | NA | CASSLGLAGAHEQYF | TGTGCCAGCAGCCTGGGACTAGCGGGAGCTCACGAGCAGTACTTC
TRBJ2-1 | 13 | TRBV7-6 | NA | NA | CASSFGLLDEQFF | TGTGCCAGCAGCTTCGGACTGTTGGATGAGCAGTTCTTC
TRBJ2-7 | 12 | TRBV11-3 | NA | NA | CASSDGPREQYF | TGTGCCAGCAGCGATGGCCCACGGGAGCAGTACTTC
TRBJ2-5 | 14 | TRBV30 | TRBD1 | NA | CAWGPGGAEETQYF | TGTGCCTGGGGCCCAGGGGGCGCGGAAGAGACCCAGTACTTC
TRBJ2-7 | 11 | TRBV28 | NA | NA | CASSFQYEQYF | TGTGCCAGCAGTTTCCAATACGAGCAGTACTTC
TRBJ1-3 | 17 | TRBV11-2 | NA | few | CASRIGPQGASGNTIYF | TGTGCCAGCAGAATAGGCCCCCAGGGCGCCTCTGGAAACACCATATATTTT
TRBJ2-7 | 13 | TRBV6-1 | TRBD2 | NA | CASTRAGGYEQYF | TGTGCCAGCACCCGGGCGGGAGGCTACGAGCAGTACTTC
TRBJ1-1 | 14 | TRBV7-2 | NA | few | CASSLAWATAEAFF | TGTGCCAGCAGCTTAGCGTGGGCTACTGCTGAAGCTTTCTTT
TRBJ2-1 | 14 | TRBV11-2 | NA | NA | CASSLILSYNEQFF | TGTGCCAGCAGCTTAATCCTCTCCTACAATGAGCAGTTCTTC
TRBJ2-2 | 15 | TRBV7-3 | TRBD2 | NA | CASSLLAGAAGELFF | TGTGCCAGCAGCCTGCTAGCGGGAGCGGCCGGGGAGCTGTTTTTT
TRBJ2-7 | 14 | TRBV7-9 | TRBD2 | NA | CASGSSGLPYEQYF | TGTGCCAGCGGGTCTTCGGGACTACCCTACGAGCAGTACTTC
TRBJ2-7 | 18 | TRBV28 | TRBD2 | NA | CASSLSGLAGKSSYEQYF | TGTGCCAGCAGTTTATCGGGACTAGCGGGCAAGAGCTCCTACGAGCAGTACTTC
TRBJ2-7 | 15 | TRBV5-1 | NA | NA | CASSSGTAESYEQYF | TGCGCCAGCAGCAGCGGGACAGCGGAATCCTACGAGCAGTACTTC
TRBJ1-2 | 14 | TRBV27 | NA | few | CASSPRAENYGYTF | TGTGCCAGCAGCCCTCGGGCGGAAAACTATGGCTACACCTTC
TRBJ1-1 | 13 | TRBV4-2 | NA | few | CASTSEGNTEAFF | TGTGCCAGCACATCAGAAGGAAACACTGAAGCTTTCTTT
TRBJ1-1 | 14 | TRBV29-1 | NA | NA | CSVEGRVRNTEAFF | TGCAGCGTTGAGGGTAGGGTTCGAAACACTGAAGCTTTCTTT
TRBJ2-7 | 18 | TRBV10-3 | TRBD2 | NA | CAISESPGRGTGSYEQYF | TGTGCCATCAGTGAGTCTCCAGGGAGGGGAACGGGGTCCTACGAGCAGTACTTC
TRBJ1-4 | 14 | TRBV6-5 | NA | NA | CATSPGRPNEKLFF | TGTGCCACCTCCCCAGGGAGGCCTAATGAAAAACTGTTTTTT
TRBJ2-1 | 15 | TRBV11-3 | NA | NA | CASSFGVAEYNEQFF | TGTGCCAGCAGCTTCGGGGTAGCGGAATACAATGAGCAGTTCTTC
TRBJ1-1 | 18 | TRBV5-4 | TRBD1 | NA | CASSSFPPRRTGGTEAFF | TGTGCCAGCAGCTCATTCCCTCCCCGAAGGACAGGGGGGACTGAAGCTTTCTTT
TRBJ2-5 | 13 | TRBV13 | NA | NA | CASSPYQGETQYF | TGTGCCAGCAGCCCCTATCAGGGGGAGACCCAGTACTTC
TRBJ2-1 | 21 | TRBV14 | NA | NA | CASSPEPSGRQLLSSYNEQFF | TGTGCCAGCAGCCCCGAGCCGAGCGGGCGACAACTTCTAAGCTCCTACAATGAGCAGTTCTTC
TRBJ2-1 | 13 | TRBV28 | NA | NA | CASSEGGTGEQFF | TGTGCCAGCAGTGAAGGGGGGACTGGTGAGCAGTTCTTC
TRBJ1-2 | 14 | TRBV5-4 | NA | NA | CASSLDSSNYGYTF | TGTGCCAGCAGCTTGGACTCGAGTAACTATGGCTACACCTTC
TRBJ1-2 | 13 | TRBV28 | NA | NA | CASLMGANYGYTF | TGTGCCAGTCTGATGGGAGCGAACTATGGCTACACCTTC
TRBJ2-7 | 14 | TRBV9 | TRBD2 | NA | CASSVDGGRYEQYF | TGTGCCAGCAGCGTAGATGGCGGGAGATACGAGCAGTACTTC
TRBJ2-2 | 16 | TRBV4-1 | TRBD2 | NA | CASSLTGGGGTGELFF | TGCGCCAGCAGCTTGACGGGCGGGGGTGGAACCGGGGAGCTGTTTTTT
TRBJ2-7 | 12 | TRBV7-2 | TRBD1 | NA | CASSRQGYEQYF | TGTGCCAGCAGCCGACAGGGTTACGAGCAGTACTTC
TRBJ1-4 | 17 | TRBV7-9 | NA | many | CASSLAPGLGTNEKLFF | TGTGCCAGCAGCTTAGCGCCGGGTTTGGGAACTAATGAAAAACTGTTTTTT
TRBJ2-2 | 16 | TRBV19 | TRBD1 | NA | CASSPRQGGNTGELFF | TGTGCCAGTAGTCCAAGACAGGGGGGAAACACCGGGGAGCTGTTTTTT
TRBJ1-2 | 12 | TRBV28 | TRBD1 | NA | CASRGTERGYTF | TGTGCCAGCAGGGGGACAGAGCGTGGCTACACCTTC
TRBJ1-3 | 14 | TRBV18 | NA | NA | CASSPQEAGNTIYF | TGTGCCAGCTCACCCCAGGAAGCTGGAAACACCATATATTTT
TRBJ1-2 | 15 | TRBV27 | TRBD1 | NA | CASSKGGQGRTGYTF | TGTGCCAGCAGTAAAGGGGGACAGGGTAGGACTGGCTACACCTTC
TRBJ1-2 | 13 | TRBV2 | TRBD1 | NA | CATLLQGAGGYTF | TGTGCCACCCTCCTGCAGGGGGCGGGGGGCTACACCTTC
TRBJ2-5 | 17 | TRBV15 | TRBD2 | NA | CATSRGGTSGSGETQYF | TGTGCCACCAGCAGAGGGGGGACTAGCGGGAGTGGAGAGACCCAGTACTTC
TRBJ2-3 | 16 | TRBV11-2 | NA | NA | CASSYTTAPSTDTQYF | TGTGCCAGCAGCTACACTACTGCTCCTAGCACAGATACGCAGTATTTT